This T cell receptor (beta chain) was captured in a study of early T cells in non-severe SARS-CoV-2 infection. Study details: With bulk RNA from unsorted whole blood as input, sequencing yielded unpaired chains.

Each CDR3 protein is one row after TCRdb ran MiXCR on the 5' RACE reads. The table includes 80,000 to 100,000 distinct CDR3 sequences, around 15% detected once. Germline loops: CDR1 SGHTA, CDR2 FQGNSA. The germline V and J ends were trimmed by 4 bases and 5 bases, with 10 bases remaining between them. The CDR3 length is 13 residues. This clonotype was seen more than once but under ten times. The receptor was derived from an adult who was a healthcare worker with PCR-confirmed SARS-CoV-2 infection or an uninfected control (not recorded which). This chain joins TRBV7-2 and TRBJ2-3; possibly TRBD2 for D (6 bases). Source material: whole blood. CDR3 residues: CASSWGGQDTQYF. Here the CDR3 DNA reads TGTGCCAGCAGCTGGGGAGGTCAAGATACGCAGTATTTT.